A single sample is the source of the 8 T cell receptor beta chains below, sequenced in a study of shared clonotypes between healthy human individuals. Clones were sequenced by immunoSEQ multiplex PCR, and TCRdb holds only the in-frame ones, with some missing. The sample lists 2 million to 2.5 million clones, 93% occurring once. Sequences were obtained from naive CD4+ T cells from PBMCs. Subset in this sample: CD45RA+ positively selected. Source of these receptors: a young man in good health. Some clones in this sample may be carry-over from other donors' samples.

The chain links TRBV29-1 to TRBJ2-5; D remains ambiguous. With 3 bases removed from V and 5 bases from J, the gap between germline ends came to 10 bases. Germline CDR1 reads SQVTM; CDR2 reads ANQGSEA. The CDR3 sequence is 12 residues long. The CDR3 reads CSVEHSGETQYF. The DNA of the CDR3 is TGCAGCGTTGAGCACAGTGGCGAGACCCAGTACTTC.

The chain has TRBV4-3 and TRBJ1-1; D not resolved. Germline V gives CDR1 LGHNA, CDR2 YSLEER. The length of the CDR3 is 13 residues. V lost 0 bases to trimming and J lost 5 bases, with 7 bases between them. The CDR3 is CASSQEIGTEAFF. DNA of the CDR3: TGCGCCAGCAGCCAAGAAATCGGGACTGAAGCTTTCTTT.

About this clone itself: This same CDR3 is encoded by further DNA sequences in the sample. This sequence joins TRBV15 and TRBJ1-2, with a possible D match to TRBD1 (6 bases). The V and J ends lost 2 bases and 2 bases respectively, with 6 bases between them. The CDR3 is made up of 13 amino acids. Germline lookup yields CDR1 LNHNV and CDR2 YYDKDF (reference sequence). The CDR3 spells CATSRQGNYGYTF. In DNA form, the CDR3 reads TGTGCCACCAGCAGACAGGGGAACTATGGCTACACCTTC.

The genes are TRBV6-5 and TRBJ1-5; D not resolved. Between the trimmed V and J ends, which lost 6 bases and 2 bases, there was a span of 11 bases. The CDR3 runs 14 residues. Looked up from germline, CDR1 is MNHEY and CDR2 is SVGAGI. The CDR3 sequence: CASRSPLGNQPQHF. The DNA for the CDR3 is TGTGCCAGCAGATCCCCGTTGGGCAATCAGCCCCAGCATTTT.

The V gene is TRBV4-1, the J gene TRBJ2-5; D uncertain. Per germline, CDR1 MGHRA and CDR2 YSYEKL. The CDR3 sequence is 15 residues long. Trimming cost V 0 bases and J 1 base, with 9 bases left between them. The CDR3 nucleotides read TGCGCCAGCAGCCAAGAGGTGAACCCCCAAGAGACCCAGTACTTC. Protein: CASSQEVNPQETQYF.

The rearrangement links TRBV11-2 to TRBJ2-3, with no clear D. Trimming left V 5 bases short and J 2 bases short, with 14 bases between. The CDR3 extends over 15 amino acids. Germline CDR1 and CDR2: SGHAT and FQNNGV. For the CDR3, the DNA is TGTGCCAGCAGCCCAAAACTTGACTTCACAGATACGCAGTATTTT. Translated: CASSPKLDFTDTQYF.

Concerning this clone: The sample has other DNA sequences that encode this CDR3 too. The chain has TRBV5-4 and TRBJ2-3; 7 positions agree with TRBD2. V shed 0 bases, J shed 2 bases, and the junction held 3 bases outside the gene matches. The CDR3 spans 15 residues. Germline CDR1 is SGHNT and CDR2 is YYREEE (reference sequence). CDR3 nucleotides: TGTGCCAGCAGCTTGGCTAGCGGATCCACAGATACGCAGTATTTT. It encodes CASSLASGSTDTQYF.

This chain links TRBV5-4 with TRBJ2-5; D is unclear. The end of the DNA is better explained by TRBJ2-7, so the J call may be wrong. The CDR3 consists of 14 residues. Germline CDR1 and CDR2: SGHNT and YYREEE (reference sequence). This CDR3 is CASSFNAQRYEQYF. CDR3 bases: TGTGCCAGCAGCTTTAATGCACAGAGATACGAGCAGTACTTC.